This section outlines one TCR beta chain sequence together with its context. The target antigen is unknown. This CDR3 has 16 residues. Germline V gene data show CDR1 as SGHDT and CDR2 as YYEEEE. Trimming shortened V by 0 bases and J by 2 bases, and 13 bases separated the two germline ends. This sample is part of a study of human T cells and chemical hapten exposure. Turning to the study itself: TCR yield per sample varied, mainly due to pooled library volumes.

Unique molecular identifiers were linked by the library to individual cDNA molecules. Authors' analysis steps: TCR counts had a median of about 99,000 per sample and spanned about 23,224 to 750,000. One entry per CDR3 protein results from TCRdb running MiXCR on the RACE reads. These V and J calls originate from TCRdb's pipeline instead of the authors' own analysis. The data hold approximately 81,000 distinct CDR3 sequences, with roughly 8.6% observed a single time. Time point reported: healthy volunteer bleed at 6 weeks. Researchers extracted total RNA from unfractionated whole blood. Overall study findings and caveats: Sensitizing with DPC caused no change in TCRs above 1 in 1000 frequency.

This clonotype was sampled from a male donor in good health. Some clones in this sample may be carry-over from other donors' samples. V is TRBV5-6 and J is TRBJ2-3, with D uncertain. The material sequenced was whole blood. The CDR3 sequence: CASSLGTLLDTDTQYF. In DNA form, the CDR3 reads TGTGCCAGCAGCTTGGGCACGCTTCTAGACACAGATACGCAGTATTTT.